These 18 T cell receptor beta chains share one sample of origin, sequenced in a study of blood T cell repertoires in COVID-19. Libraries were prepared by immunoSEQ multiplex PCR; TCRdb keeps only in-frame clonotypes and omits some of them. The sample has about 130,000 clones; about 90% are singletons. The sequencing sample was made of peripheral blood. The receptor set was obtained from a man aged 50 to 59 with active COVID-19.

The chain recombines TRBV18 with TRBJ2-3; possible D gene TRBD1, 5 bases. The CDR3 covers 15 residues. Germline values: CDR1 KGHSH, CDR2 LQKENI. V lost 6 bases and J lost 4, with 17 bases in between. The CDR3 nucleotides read TGTGCCAGCTCGAAGGGCCAGGGTCAGCCAGATACGCAGTATTTT. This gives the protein CASSKGQGQPDTQYF.

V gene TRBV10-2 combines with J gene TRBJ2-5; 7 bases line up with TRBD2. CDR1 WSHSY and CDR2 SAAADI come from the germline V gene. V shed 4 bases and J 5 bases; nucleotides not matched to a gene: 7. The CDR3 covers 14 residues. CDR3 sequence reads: CASSVRGGEETQYF. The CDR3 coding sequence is TGCGCCAGCAGTGTACGGGGAGGGGAGGAGACCCAGTACTTC.

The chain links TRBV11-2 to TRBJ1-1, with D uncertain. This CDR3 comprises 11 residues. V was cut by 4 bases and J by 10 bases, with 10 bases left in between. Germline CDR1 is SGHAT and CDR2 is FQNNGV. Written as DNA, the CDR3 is TGTGCCAGCAGCTCCCCCCGAGGAGCTTTCTTT. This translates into CASSSPRGAFF.

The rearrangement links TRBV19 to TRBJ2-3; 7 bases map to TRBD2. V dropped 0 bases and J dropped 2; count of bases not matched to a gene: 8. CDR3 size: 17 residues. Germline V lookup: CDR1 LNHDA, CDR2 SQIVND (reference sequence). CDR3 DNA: TGTGCCAGTAGTATAGATCGGAGCGGGGCGCCCACAGATACGCAGTATTTT. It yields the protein CASSIDRSGAPTDTQYF.

CDR3 residues: CASSPTGVPSTGYTF. DNA for the CDR3: TGCGCCAGCAGCCCCACAGGTGTTCCATCTACTGGCTACACCTTC. V gene TRBV4-3 combines with J gene TRBJ1-2; a weak D match, TRBD1 (5 bases). Per germline, CDR1 LGHNA and CDR2 YSLEER. The CDR3 runs to 15 residues. Trimming cost V 4 bases and J 7 bases, with 19 bases left between them.

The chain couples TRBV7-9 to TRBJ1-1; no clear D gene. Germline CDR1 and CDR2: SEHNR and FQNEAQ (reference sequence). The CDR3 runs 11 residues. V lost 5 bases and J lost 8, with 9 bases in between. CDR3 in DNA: TGTGCCAGCAGCCCTAGGTCAGAAGCTTTCTTT. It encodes CASSPRSEAFF.

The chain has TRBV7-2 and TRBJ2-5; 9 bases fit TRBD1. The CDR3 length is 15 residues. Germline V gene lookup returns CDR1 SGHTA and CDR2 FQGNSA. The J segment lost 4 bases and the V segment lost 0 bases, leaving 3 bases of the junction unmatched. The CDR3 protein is CASSLAGQGSETQYF. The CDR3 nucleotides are TGTGCCAGCAGCTTAGCCGGACAGGGGTCAGAGACCCAGTACTTC.

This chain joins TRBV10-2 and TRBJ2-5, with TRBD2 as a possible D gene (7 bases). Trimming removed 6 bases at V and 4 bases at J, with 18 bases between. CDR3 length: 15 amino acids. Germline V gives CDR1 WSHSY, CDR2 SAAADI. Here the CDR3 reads CASSPGGKALETQYF. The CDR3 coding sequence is TGCGCCAGCAGCCCGGGGGGCAAGGCGCTAGAGACCCAGTACTTC.

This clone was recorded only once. The CDR3, as DNA: TGTGCCTCTACGGACAGTCACTATGGCTACACCTTC. Its translation: CASTDSHYGYTF. This rearrangement joins TRBV6-5 to TRBJ1-2, with D maybe TRBD1 (6 bases). V gave up 11 bases and J gave up 3 bases, with 13 bases separating them. Germline assignment: CDR1 MNHEY and CDR2 SVGAGI. This CDR3 spans 12 amino acids.

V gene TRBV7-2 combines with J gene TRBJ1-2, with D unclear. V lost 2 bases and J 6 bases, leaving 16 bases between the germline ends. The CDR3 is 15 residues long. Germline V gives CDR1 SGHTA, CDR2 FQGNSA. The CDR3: CASSLMLAGGDGYTF. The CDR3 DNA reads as TGTGCCAGCAGCTTAATGTTGGCGGGCGGGGATGGCTACACCTTC.

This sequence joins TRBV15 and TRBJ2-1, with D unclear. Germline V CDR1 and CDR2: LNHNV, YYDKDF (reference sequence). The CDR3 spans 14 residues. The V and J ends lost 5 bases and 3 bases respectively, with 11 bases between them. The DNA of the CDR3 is TGTGCCACCAGCGACCCCGGCGGCTACAATGAGCAGTTCTTC. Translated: CATSDPGGYNEQFF.

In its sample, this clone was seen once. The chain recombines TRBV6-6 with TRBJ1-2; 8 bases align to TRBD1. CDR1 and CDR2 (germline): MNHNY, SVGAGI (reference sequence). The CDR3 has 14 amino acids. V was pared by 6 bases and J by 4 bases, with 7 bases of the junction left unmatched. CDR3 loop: CASSPRGRGYGYTF. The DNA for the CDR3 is TGTGCCAGCAGCCCCAGGGGGCGCGGCTATGGCTACACCTTC.

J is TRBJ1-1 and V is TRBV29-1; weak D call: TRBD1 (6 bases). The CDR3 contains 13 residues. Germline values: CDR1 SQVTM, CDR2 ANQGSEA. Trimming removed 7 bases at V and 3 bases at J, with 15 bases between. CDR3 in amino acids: CSGRTGLDTEAFF. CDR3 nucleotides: TGCAGCGGCCGCACAGGGTTGGACACTGAAGCTTTCTTT.

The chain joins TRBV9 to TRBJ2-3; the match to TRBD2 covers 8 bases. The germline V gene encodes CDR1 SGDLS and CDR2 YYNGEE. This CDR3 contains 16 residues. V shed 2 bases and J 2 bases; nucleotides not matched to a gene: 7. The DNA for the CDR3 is TGTGCCAGCAGCGTCGGACTAGCTACTTACACAGATACGCAGTATTTT. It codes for CASSVGLATYTDTQYF.

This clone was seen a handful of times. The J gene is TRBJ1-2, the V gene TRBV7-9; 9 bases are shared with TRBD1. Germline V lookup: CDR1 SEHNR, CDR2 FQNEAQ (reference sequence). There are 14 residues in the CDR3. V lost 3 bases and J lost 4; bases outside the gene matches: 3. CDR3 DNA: TGTGCCAGCAGCTTGGACAGGGGAGTCTATGGCTACACCTTC. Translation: CASSLDRGVYGYTF.

CDR3 in DNA: TGTGCCAGTAGTTCCACACAGGGAGATACGCAGTATTTT. This sequence encodes CASSSTQGDTQYF. V usage is TRBV19 and J usage is TRBJ2-3; weak D call: TRBD1 (6 bases). This CDR3 is built from 13 residues. CDR1 and CDR2 (germline): LNHDA, SQIVND (reference sequence). With 5 bases removed from V and 5 bases from J, the gap between germline ends came to 11 bases.

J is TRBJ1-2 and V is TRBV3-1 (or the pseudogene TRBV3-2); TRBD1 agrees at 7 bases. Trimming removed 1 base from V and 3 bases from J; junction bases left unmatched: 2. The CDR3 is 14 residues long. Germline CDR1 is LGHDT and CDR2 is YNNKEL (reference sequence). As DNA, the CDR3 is TGTGCCAGCAGCCAAGGACAGGGTGACTATGGCTACACCTTC. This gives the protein CASSQGQGDYGYTF.

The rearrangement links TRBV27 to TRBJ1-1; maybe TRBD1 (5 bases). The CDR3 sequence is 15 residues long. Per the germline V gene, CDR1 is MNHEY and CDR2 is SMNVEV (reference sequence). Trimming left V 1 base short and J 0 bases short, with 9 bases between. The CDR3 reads CASSLFAGLNTEAFF. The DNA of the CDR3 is TGTGCCAGCAGTTTATTCGCAGGGTTGAACACTGAAGCTTTCTTT.